A selection of T cell receptor beta chains follows, all from one sample in a study of blood T cell repertoires in COVID-19. TCRdb's copy holds only in-frame clones and misses some; the assay was immunoSEQ multiplex PCR. The sample records roughly 73,000 clones, more than 75% being singletons. The sequencing input was peripheral blood. These receptors were collected from a human donor in a cohort sampled during active COVID-19. Each CDR3 is given with its conserved first and last residue. The order of the fields is D gene, clone size, V gene, J gene, CDR3 DNA, CDR3 protein. The D gene is left open where the match is weak. Clone size is shown for a subset of rows, as once, few, many or a class of expanded clone.

D gene: .; clone size: .; V gene: TRBV6-1; J gene: TRBJ2-1; CDR3 DNA: TGTGCCAGCAGTGACCCTATCCACAATGAGCAGTTCTTC; CDR3 protein: CASSDPIHNEQFF
D gene: .; clone size: few; V gene: TRBV18; J gene: TRBJ1-2; CDR3 DNA: TGTGCCAGCTCACCAGCGACCAGGGTCGGCTACACCTTC; CDR3 protein: CASSPATRVGYTF
D gene: .; clone size: .; V gene: TRBV5-1; J gene: TRBJ2-7; CDR3 DNA: TGCGCCAGCAGCTTGGGCGGAGACTCCTACGAGCAGTACTTC; CDR3 protein: CASSLGGDSYEQYF
D gene: .; clone size: once; V gene: TRBV29-1; J gene: TRBJ2-7; CDR3 DNA: TGCAGCGTCCTTAACTCCTACGAGCAGTACTTC; CDR3 protein: CSVLNSYEQYF
D gene: .; clone size: .; V gene: TRBV7-9; J gene: TRBJ1-3; CDR3 DNA: TGTGCCAGCAGCTCGCCGGCCAGGGGCCGAAGCTCTGGAAACACCATATATTTT; CDR3 protein: CASSSPARGRSSGNTIYF
D gene: TRBD1; clone size: .; V gene: TRBV5-6; J gene: TRBJ2-6; CDR3 DNA: TGTGCCAGCAGCCCATTGGACAGGCCCTCTGGGGCCAACGTCCTGACTTTC; CDR3 protein: CASSPLDRPSGANVLTF
D gene: TRBD2; clone size: once; V gene: TRBV6-6; J gene: TRBJ2-7; CDR3 DNA: TGTGCCAGCAGTTACTCGACTAGCGGGGTTTCCTACGAGCAGTACTTC; CDR3 protein: CASSYSTSGVSYEQYF
D gene: .; clone size: .; V gene: TRBV28; J gene: TRBJ2-5; CDR3 DNA: TGTGCCAGCAGCACCACAGGGGAGACCCAGTACTTC; CDR3 protein: CASSTTGETQYF
D gene: TRBD2; clone size: .; V gene: TRBV19; J gene: TRBJ2-7; CDR3 DNA: TGTGCCAGTAGGTCTAGCGGAGACTCCTCCTACGAGCAGTACTTC; CDR3 protein: CASRSSGDSSYEQYF
D gene: .; clone size: .; V gene: TRBV7-9; J gene: TRBJ2-7; CDR3 DNA: TGTGCCAGCAGCTTAGGGGGCCTCTGGTACGAGCAGTACTTC; CDR3 protein: CASSLGGLWYEQYF
D gene: TRBD2; clone size: .; V gene: TRBV14; J gene: TRBJ2-1; CDR3 DNA: TGTGCCAGCAGCCAAGCTTGGTCAGCGGGAAGACACAATGAGCAGTTCTTC; CDR3 protein: CASSQAWSAGRHNEQFF
D gene: .; clone size: .; V gene: TRBV30; J gene: TRBJ2-1; CDR3 DNA: TGTGCCTGGAGCCGGGCGGGCAATGAGCAGTTCTTC; CDR3 protein: CAWSRAGNEQFF
D gene: .; clone size: .; V gene: TRBV6-6; J gene: TRBJ2-7; CDR3 DNA: TGTGCCAGCAGCGGGACATTCTCCTACGAGCAGTACTTC; CDR3 protein: CASSGTFSYEQYF
D gene: .; clone size: .; V gene: TRBV5-6; J gene: TRBJ2-2; CDR3 DNA: TGTGCCAGCAGCTTGTTCGACAGAGACACCGGGGAGCTGTTTTTT; CDR3 protein: CASSLFDRDTGELFF
D gene: TRBD1; clone size: .; V gene: TRBV3-1/TRBV3-2; J gene: TRBJ1-3; CDR3 DNA: TGTGCCAGCAGCCATTCAGACAGGGATGGAAACACCATATATTTT; CDR3 protein: CASSHSDRDGNTIYF
D gene: .; clone size: .; V gene: TRBV10-1; J gene: TRBJ2-1; CDR3 DNA: TGCGCCAGCAGTAACCCAGAGGGAAATGAGCAGTTCTTC; CDR3 protein: CASSNPEGNEQFF
D gene: .; clone size: .; V gene: TRBV2; J gene: TRBJ1-1; CDR3 DNA: TGTGCCAGCAGTGAATGGGCAGGGGAATTCACTGAAGCTTTCTTT; CDR3 protein: CASSEWAGEFTEAFF
D gene: .; clone size: .; V gene: TRBV13; J gene: TRBJ2-2; CDR3 DNA: TGTGCCAGCAGCTTAAATCCGGGACTCAACACCGGGGAGCTGTTTTTT; CDR3 protein: CASSLNPGLNTGELFF
D gene: TRBD2; clone size: few; V gene: TRBV6-1; J gene: TRBJ2-3; CDR3 DNA: TGTGCCAGCAGTGAAGTTTTGATAGCGGGGCCCAGCACAGATACGCAGTATTTT; CDR3 protein: CASSEVLIAGPSTDTQYF
D gene: .; clone size: .; V gene: TRBV28; J gene: TRBJ2-7; CDR3 DNA: TGTGCCAGCAGAACAACAGGGAGTGGATCCTACGAGCAGTACTTC; CDR3 protein: CASRTTGSGSYEQYF
D gene: .; clone size: few; V gene: TRBV28; J gene: TRBJ1-5; CDR3 DNA: TGTGCCAGCAGTTTACTGGGGAGGGGTCAGCCCCAGCATTTT; CDR3 protein: CASSLLGRGQPQHF
D gene: TRBD1; clone size: medium-sized; V gene: TRBV5-1; J gene: TRBJ1-1; CDR3 DNA: TGCGCCAGCAGCTTGAGGGACAGCTCCACTGAAGCTTTCTTT; CDR3 protein: CASSLRDSSTEAFF
D gene: .; clone size: .; V gene: TRBV29-1; J gene: TRBJ2-4; CDR3 DNA: TGCAGCGTTCGGGAGACAGGGAGCGGCATTCAGTACTTC; CDR3 protein: CSVRETGSGIQYF
D gene: .; clone size: .; V gene: TRBV28; J gene: TRBJ2-7; CDR3 DNA: TGTGCCAGCAGTTCAACAGGGTCTAAGGCCTACGAGCAGTACTTC; CDR3 protein: CASSSTGSKAYEQYF
D gene: .; clone size: .; V gene: TRBV30; J gene: TRBJ1-4; CDR3 DNA: TGTGCCTGGAGTAACCCCGGGGGGTCAACTAATGAAAAACTGTTTTTT; CDR3 protein: CAWSNPGGSTNEKLFF
D gene: TRBD2; clone size: .; V gene: TRBV10-3; J gene: TRBJ2-3; CDR3 DNA: TGTGCCAGTAGCGGGAGGGAGAGAGATACGCAGTATTTT; CDR3 protein: CASSGRERDTQYF
D gene: .; clone size: .; V gene: TRBV24-1; J gene: TRBJ2-3; CDR3 DNA: TGTGCCACCAGTGACCAAGACAGTCTTAGAGGCACAGATACGCAGTATTTT; CDR3 protein: CATSDQDSLRGTDTQYF
D gene: TRBD1; clone size: medium-sized; V gene: TRBV2; J gene: TRBJ1-5; CDR3 DNA: TGTGCCAGCAGTACAGGGGCCCCAAATCAGCCCCAGCATTTT; CDR3 protein: CASSTGAPNQPQHF
D gene: .; clone size: .; V gene: TRBV7-9; J gene: TRBJ2-2; CDR3 DNA: TGTGCCAGCAGCTTAGCGGGAGTGAACACCGGGGAGCTGTTTTTT; CDR3 protein: CASSLAGVNTGELFF
D gene: .; clone size: .; V gene: TRBV30; J gene: TRBJ2-7; CDR3 DNA: TGTGCCTGGACGACAGGAGGCGTCGGCGAGCAGTACTTC; CDR3 protein: CAWTTGGVGEQYF
D gene: .; clone size: .; V gene: TRBV5-4; J gene: TRBJ2-7; CDR3 DNA: TGTGCCAGCAGCTTGTTGTCTCAGCGGGAGCAGTACTTC; CDR3 protein: CASSLLSQREQYF
D gene: .; clone size: .; V gene: TRBV11-2; J gene: TRBJ1-2; CDR3 DNA: TGTGCCAGCAGCACCTCTAGATATGGCTACACCTTC; CDR3 protein: CASSTSRYGYTF
D gene: TRBD2; clone size: .; V gene: TRBV5-1; J gene: TRBJ2-7; CDR3 DNA: TGCGCCAGCAGCTTGCAAGGCCAGACTAGCGGGAGCTACGAGCAGTACTTC; CDR3 protein: CASSLQGQTSGSYEQYF
D gene: .; clone size: .; V gene: TRBV5-4; J gene: TRBJ1-1; CDR3 DNA: TGTGCCAGCAGCTCTCGCCGGGGAGCGAACACTGAAGCTTTCTTT; CDR3 protein: CASSSRRGANTEAFF
D gene: .; clone size: .; V gene: TRBV6-2/TRBV6-3; J gene: TRBJ1-2; CDR3 DNA: TGTGCCAGCAGCCAAGGACTCAGGTACACCTTC; CDR3 protein: CASSQGLRYTF
D gene: TRBD1; clone size: .; V gene: TRBV19; J gene: TRBJ1-2; CDR3 DNA: TGTGCCAGCGTACCAGGGGGCCTGAACTATGGCTACACCTTC; CDR3 protein: CASVPGGLNYGYTF
D gene: TRBD1; clone size: .; V gene: TRBV5-1; J gene: TRBJ2-7; CDR3 DNA: TGCGCCAGCAGCTCCGTCTCCGGGACAGGGGGCTACGAGCAGTACTTC; CDR3 protein: CASSSVSGTGGYEQYF
D gene: .; clone size: .; V gene: TRBV27; J gene: TRBJ2-7; CDR3 DNA: TGTGCCAGCAGTTTATCGATCGGTCTATCCTACGAGCAGTACTTC; CDR3 protein: CASSLSIGLSYEQYF
D gene: .; clone size: .; V gene: TRBV27; J gene: TRBJ1-6; CDR3 DNA: TGTGCCAGCAGCCTAGGGGGGGCCGATTCACCCCTCCACTTT; CDR3 protein: CASSLGGADSPLHF
D gene: TRBD2; clone size: few; V gene: TRBV6-5; J gene: TRBJ2-7; CDR3 DNA: TGTGCCAGCAGTCCACTAGCGGGAGGGAAGGAGCAGTACTTC; CDR3 protein: CASSPLAGGKEQYF
D gene: .; clone size: once; V gene: TRBV1; J gene: TRBJ2-6; CDR3 DNA: TGCACCAGCAGCCAATTCAGGCCAGGGTATTATGGGGCCAACGTCCTGACTTTC; CDR3 protein: CTSSQFRPGYYGANVLTF
D gene: TRBD2; clone size: .; V gene: TRBV6-2/TRBV6-3; J gene: TRBJ2-3; CDR3 DNA: TGTGCCAGCAGTTACTCCCCTAGCGGAGGTCTCACAGATACGCAGTATTTT; CDR3 protein: CASSYSPSGGLTDTQYF
D gene: TRBD1; clone size: .; V gene: TRBV24-1; J gene: TRBJ1-1; CDR3 DNA: TGTGCCACCAGTGATCCCGGGACAGGGGAAGCTTTCTTT; CDR3 protein: CATSDPGTGEAFF
D gene: .; clone size: .; V gene: TRBV10-3; J gene: TRBJ2-7; CDR3 DNA: TGTGCCATCAGTGGGACAGTTACTACCTACGAGCAGTACTTC; CDR3 protein: CAISGTVTTYEQYF
D gene: .; clone size: once; V gene: TRBV5-5; J gene: TRBJ1-2; CDR3 DNA: TGTGCCAGCAGCTTCTCGGTGTCTCTTATCTATGGCTACACCTTC; CDR3 protein: CASSFSVSLIYGYTF
D gene: .; clone size: .; V gene: TRBV2; J gene: TRBJ2-1; CDR3 DNA: TGTGCCAGCAGTGAAGGGGTCGCGGATACCTACAATGAGCAGTTCTTC; CDR3 protein: CASSEGVADTYNEQFF
D gene: .; clone size: .; V gene: TRBV28; J gene: TRBJ2-1; CDR3 DNA: TGTGCCAGCAGTACCCCGAGGGAAGTGAACAATGAGCAGTTCTTC; CDR3 protein: CASSTPREVNNEQFF